These 21 T cell receptor beta chains were all obtained from the same sample, sequenced in a study of CD8+ T cells in alopecia areata. This sample's treatment: oral pan-JAK inhibitor, 5-10 mg twice daily. Reverse transcription of extracted RNA yielded cDNA, which provided the sequencing template. Sequencing was performed with immunoSEQ multiplex PCR; in TCRdb, only in-frame clones are kept and a portion is missing. The sample has 130,000 to 150,000 clones; 80% to 90% are singletons. The sample here was CD8+ T cells sorted from blood, taken at week 4, from a patient treated with tofacitinib. The source is a human donor with alopecia areata.

The rearrangement uses TRBV27 and TRBJ1-1; D not certain. Germline loops: CDR1 MNHEY, CDR2 SMNVEV (reference sequence). The CDR3 extends over 16 amino acids. V shed 1 base and J shed 5 bases, with 17 bases lying between them. CDR3 amino acids: CASSLWRSHKRTEAFF. The CDR3 nucleotides read TGTGCCAGCAGTTTATGGCGGTCCCATAAGAGGACTGAAGCTTTCTTT.

The gene calls are TRBV9 and TRBJ1-2, with 8 positions matching TRBD1. The CDR3 consists of 15 residues. V lost 3 bases, J lost 6 bases, and 10 bases stayed unmatched. CDR1 is SGDLS, CDR2 YYNGEE, per germline. DNA for the CDR3: TGTGCCAGCAGCGGGCGGACAGGGAACGGAAATGGCTACACCTTC. Translated: CASSGRTGNGNGYTF. Full variable domain (missing parts from reference TRBV9 and TRBJ1-2): DSGVTQTPKHLITATGQRVTLRCSPRSGDLSVYWYQQSLDQGLQFLIQYYNGEERAKGNILERFSAQQFPDLHSELNLSSLELGDSALYFCASSGRTGNGNGYTFGSGTRLTVV.

The J gene is TRBJ1-1, the V gene TRBV29-1; no firm D call. The length of the CDR3 is 12 residues. The V gene lost 1 base and the J gene lost 5 bases, with 8 bases spanning the gap. Germline V CDR1 and CDR2: SQVTM, ANQGSEA. CDR3 loop: CSVEVFGTEAFF. The CDR3 region has the DNA TGCAGCGTTGAAGTATTTGGGACTGAAGCTTTCTTT.

The chain is built from TRBV27 and TRBJ2-1; 10 bases match TRBD1. Germline CDR1 MNHEY, CDR2 SMNVEV (reference sequence). The V and J ends lost 4 bases and 4 bases, in that order; junction bases with no gene match: 7. The CDR3 loop spans 16 amino acids. The CDR3 DNA reads TGTGCCAGCAGTTCGGGACGGACAGGGGGGTACAATGAGCAGTTCTTC. It is translated as CASSSGRTGGYNEQFF.

This clone showed up just a few times. The chain is built from TRBV7-9 and TRBJ2-3, with unresolved D. The V gene's germline CDR1 is SEHNR and CDR2 FQNEAQ (reference sequence). This CDR3 is 11 amino acids long. The germline V and J ends were trimmed by 3 bases and 6 bases, with 4 bases remaining between them. The CDR3 region has the DNA TGTGCCAGCAGCTTCCGGGATACGCAGTATTTT. Translated: CASSFRDTQYF.

For the CDR3, the DNA is TGTGCCAGCAGCGGGCGTTATGGGGCGCATGAGCAGTTCTTC. Amino acid sequence: CASSGRYGAHEQFF. The rearrangement joins TRBV5-6 to TRBJ2-1; a possible D gene is TRBD1 (5 bases). V lost 4 bases and J 8 bases, leaving 16 bases between the germline ends. This CDR3 comprises 14 residues. Germline CDR1 reads SGHDT; CDR2 reads YYEEEE.

The V and J genes are TRBV5-1 and TRBJ2-7; D is perhaps TRBD1 (6 bases). CDR3 length equals 14 residues. The V gene lost 0 bases and the J gene lost 4 bases, with 11 bases spanning the gap. Germline V gives CDR1 SGHRS, CDR2 YFSETQ. The CDR3 protein is CASSLGTENYEQYF. In DNA form, the CDR3 reads TGCGCCAGCAGCTTGGGGACAGAAAATTACGAGCAGTACTTC.

The chain joins TRBV5-4 to TRBJ2-1; D unclear. Trimming cost V 7 bases and J 1 base, with 12 bases left between them. The V gene's germline CDR1 is SGHNT and CDR2 YYREEE (reference sequence). The CDR3 sequence is 14 residues long. The CDR3, as DNA: TGTGCCAGCTCCCCTTCGGATTCCTACAATGAGCAGTTCTTC. As protein: CASSPSDSYNEQFF.

The chain links TRBV4-2 to TRBJ2-5; D remains unclear. CDR1 and CDR2 from the germline V gene are LGHNA and YNFKEQ. The V gene lost 0 bases and the J gene lost 5 bases, with 7 bases spanning the gap. The CDR3 length is 13 residues. The CDR3 region is CASSQDLWETQYF. Written as DNA, the CDR3 is TGTGCCAGCAGCCAAGACCTCTGGGAGACCCAGTACTTC.

V and J are TRBV19 and TRBJ2-7, with 12 bases aligning to TRBD2. The CDR3 loop spans 15 amino acids. Trimming removed 6 bases from V and 3 bases from J; junction bases left unmatched: 6. Germline lookup yields CDR1 LNHDA and CDR2 SQIVND (reference sequence). CDR3 in amino acids: CASSQTSGGYYEQYF. In DNA form, the CDR3 reads TGTGCCAGTAGCCAGACTAGCGGGGGCTACTACGAGCAGTACTTC.

Concerning this clone: Other DNA sequences within the sample encode an identical CDR3. The gene calls are TRBV5-6 and TRBJ2-7, with D possibly matching TRBD1 (5 bases). The germline V gene encodes CDR1 SGHDT and CDR2 YYEEEE. The CDR3 totals 13 residues. The germline V and J ends were trimmed by 2 bases and 7 bases, with 13 bases remaining between them. CDR3 sequence reads: CASSFGQGWEQYF. The CDR3 DNA sequence: TGTGCCAGCAGCTTTGGCCAGGGATGGGAGCAGTACTTC.

The chain carries TRBV7-6 and TRBJ1-2; D is unresolved. The germline V gene has CDR1 SGHVS and CDR2 FNYEAQ. V was clipped by 5 bases and J by 2 bases, with 9 bases between them. The CDR3 spans 13 residues. CDR3 region: CASSPGINYGYTF. In DNA, the CDR3 is TGTGCCAGCAGCCCCGGGATCAACTATGGCTACACCTTC.

The chain has TRBV25-1 and TRBJ2-5, with 7 bases matching TRBD1. CDR1 MGHDK and CDR2 SYGVNS come from the germline V gene. The V segment lost 4 bases and the J segment 1 base; nucleotides outside the gene matches: 3. The CDR3 length is 14 residues. CDR3 DNA sequence: TGTGCCAGCAGTGGCTGGGACAGCCAAGAGACCCAGTACTTC. Translation gives CASSGWDSQETQYF.

The chain is built from TRBV7-6 and TRBJ1-1; possibly TRBD1 for D (6 bases). V lost 5 bases and J 1 base, leaving 11 bases between the germline ends. The CDR3 spans 14 residues. Germline CDR1 and CDR2: SGHVS and FNYEAQ. In nucleotides, the CDR3 is TGTGCCAGCAGCCTTCAGGGGCCGAACACTGAAGCTTTCTTT. This encodes CASSLQGPNTEAFF.

The chain joins TRBV6-6 to TRBJ2-7; TRBD1 might be the D (6 bases). The V gene lost 7 bases and the J gene lost 4 bases, with 20 bases spanning the gap. CDR1 is MNHNY and CDR2 is SVGAGI in the germline V gene (reference sequence). The length of the CDR3 is 15 residues. CDR3 in DNA: TGTGCCAGCAACCCGACAGGAGCATGGGGTTACGAGCAGTACTTC. As protein: CASNPTGAWGYEQYF.

V usage is TRBV7-6 and J usage is TRBJ2-7; D is possibly TRBD1 (6 bases). The germline V gene encodes CDR1 SGHVS and CDR2 FNYEAQ. Trimming took 0 bases from V and 4 from J, leaving 13 bases between them. The CDR3 is made up of 15 amino acids. The CDR3 region has the DNA TGTGCCAGCAGCTTAGCTGCAGGGGAGATTTACGAGCAGTACTTC. Translating it yields CASSLAAGEIYEQYF.

The chain uses TRBV6-1 and TRBJ1-1, with D unresolved. V dropped 3 bases and J dropped 0 bases, with 17 bases sitting between them. The CDR3 has 17 amino acids. Germline CDR1 MNHNS, CDR2 SASEGT. As DNA, the CDR3 is TGTGCCAGCAGTGATTATAATCTCCCTGGGATGAACACTGAAGCTTTCTTT. Protein: CASSDYNLPGMNTEAFF.

The chain links TRBV4-1 to TRBJ1-5; 8 positions agree with TRBD1. V lost 1 base to trimming and J lost 0 bases; unmatched junction nucleotides: 5. The CDR3 spans 17 residues. CDR1 is MGHRA and CDR2 is YSYEKL in the germline V gene. CDR3 bases: TGCGCCAGCAGCCAAGTGCAGGGGGCCTATAGCAATCAGCCCCAGCATTTT. This codes for CASSQVQGAYSNQPQHF.

This rearrangement joins TRBV4-3 to TRBJ2-1; no definite D call. The germline CDR1 and CDR2 sequences are LGHNA and YSLEER. The length of the CDR3 is 16 residues. V lost 0 bases to trimming and J lost 0 bases, with 9 bases between them. Here the CDR3 DNA reads TGCGCCAGCAGCCAAGACGGACCTCCCTCCTACAATGAGCAGTTCTTC. Translated: CASSQDGPPSYNEQFF.

V is TRBV10-2 and J is TRBJ2-2; D remains ambiguous. The CDR3 sequence is 15 residues long. CDR1 and CDR2 (germline): WSHSY, SAAADI. Trimming shortened V by 4 bases and J by 5 bases, and 14 bases separated the two germline ends. The CDR3 nucleotides are TGCGCCAGCAGTGGTTCGGGCATAATTACCGGGGAGCTGTTTTTT. Its protein is CASSGSGIITGELFF.

The chain is built from TRBV6-5 and TRBJ1-1; D gene ambiguous. The CDR3 sequence is 15 residues long. V shed 4 bases and J shed 1 base, with 13 bases lying between them. The V gene's germline CDR1 is MNHEY and CDR2 SVGAGI. DNA of the CDR3: TGTGCCAGCAGTTTACGCCGTGACGGGAACACTGAAGCTTTCTTT. It is translated as CASSLRRDGNTEAFF.